The clone carrying this T cell receptor beta chain was found many times. Its cognate antigen is unknown. The data were obtained in a study of regulatory T cells in long-lasting Graves disease. Noted time point: newly diagnosed GD, antithyroid drugs for less than 3 months. From PBMCs, RNA was extracted and then used to make the TCR library. Study-level points and caveats: Whereas 950 to 1,000 public clonotypes were shared by new patients, persistent patients shared more, at roughly 3,000.

Investigators prepared the TCR beta libraries by applying iRepertoire HTBI primers and Arm-PCR of CDR3 regions. TCRdb redid the calling of the multiplex PCR reads with MiXCR, one entry per CDR3 protein. The sample consists of about 240,000 distinct CDR3 sequences, 20% to 25% of them appearing once. Per the germline V gene, CDR1 is LNHNV and CDR2 is YYDKDF (reference sequence). The J segment lost 6 bases and the V segment lost 3 bases, leaving 7 bases of the junction unmatched. This CDR3 is 15 amino acids long. This chain joins TRBV15 and TRBJ2-7, with 11 bases aligning to TRBD2. Sample: peripheral blood mononuclear cells (PBMCs), taken at new diagnosis, from a patient treated with antithyroid drugs. This sequence originates from a female donor with Graves disease. The CDR3 bases are TGTGCCACCAGCAGGTTAGCGGGAGGGCTTAGCGAGCAGTACTTC. The encoded protein is CATSRLAGGLSEQYF.